The clone carrying this T cell receptor beta chain came up a few times. The antigen remains undetermined. Mismatch with germline at one junction end may stem from a read error. These data belong to a study of CD8 T cells in ankylosing spondylitis. Overall study findings and caveats: What seemed typical of ankylosing spondylitis blood was a TCR beta motif built from under 10 highly homologous variants. Certain motif variants had earlier been reported in reactive arthritis synovial fluid and blood.

Library preparation for TCR beta used quantitative 5'-RACE with molecular barcodes. TCRdb recomputed calls from the 5' RACE reads with MiXCR, one row per CDR3 protein. There are some 800,000 distinct CDR3 sequences in the sample; about 11% occur only once, and 0.51% lies in the top ten. The source of this sequence is a male donor with ankylosing spondylitis. Input material: blood, either unsorted or a sorted T cell fraction (not recorded which).

The CDR3 protein is CASSPGWGNEQFF. Here the CDR3 DNA reads TGTGCTAGCAGCCCAGGGTGGGGAAATGAGCAGTTCTTC. This chain uses TRBV7-7 with TRBJ2-1; tentatively, D is TRBD1 (5 bases). Germline V gene lookup returns CDR1 SSHAT and CDR2 FNYEAQ (reference sequence). The CDR3 covers 13 residues.